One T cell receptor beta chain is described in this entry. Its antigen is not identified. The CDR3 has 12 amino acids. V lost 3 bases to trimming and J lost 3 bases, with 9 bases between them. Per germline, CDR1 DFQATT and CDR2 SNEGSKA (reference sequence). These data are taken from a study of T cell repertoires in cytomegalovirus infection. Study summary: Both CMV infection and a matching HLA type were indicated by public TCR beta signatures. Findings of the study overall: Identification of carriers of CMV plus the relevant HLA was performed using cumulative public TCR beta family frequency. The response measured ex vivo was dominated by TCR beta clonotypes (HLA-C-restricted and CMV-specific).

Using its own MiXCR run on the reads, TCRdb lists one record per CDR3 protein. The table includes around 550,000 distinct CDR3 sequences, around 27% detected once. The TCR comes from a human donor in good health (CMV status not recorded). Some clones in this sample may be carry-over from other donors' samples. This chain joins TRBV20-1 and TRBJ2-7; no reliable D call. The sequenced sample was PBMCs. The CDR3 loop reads CSARAGVYEQYF. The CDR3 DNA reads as TGCAGTGCTAGGGCAGGAGTCTACGAGCAGTACTTC.